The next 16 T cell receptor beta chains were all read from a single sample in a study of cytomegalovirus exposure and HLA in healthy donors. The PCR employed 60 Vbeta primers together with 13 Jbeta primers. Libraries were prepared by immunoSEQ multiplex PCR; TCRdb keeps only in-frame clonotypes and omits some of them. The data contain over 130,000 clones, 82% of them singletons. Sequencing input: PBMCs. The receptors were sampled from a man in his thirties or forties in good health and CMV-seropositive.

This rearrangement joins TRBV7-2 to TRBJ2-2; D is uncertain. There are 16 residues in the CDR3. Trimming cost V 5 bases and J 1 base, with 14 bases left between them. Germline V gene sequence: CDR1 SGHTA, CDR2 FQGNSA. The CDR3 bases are TGTGCCAGCAGCCCAAGGCCTAGTGGGAACACCGGGGAGCTGTTTTTT. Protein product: CASSPRPSGNTGELFF.

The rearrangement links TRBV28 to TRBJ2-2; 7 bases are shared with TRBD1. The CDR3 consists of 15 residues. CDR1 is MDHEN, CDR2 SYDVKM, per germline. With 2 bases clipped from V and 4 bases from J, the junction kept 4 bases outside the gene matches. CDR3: CASSLRTGVTGELFF. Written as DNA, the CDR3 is TGTGCCAGCAGTTTACGAACAGGGGTCACCGGGGAGCTGTTTTTT.

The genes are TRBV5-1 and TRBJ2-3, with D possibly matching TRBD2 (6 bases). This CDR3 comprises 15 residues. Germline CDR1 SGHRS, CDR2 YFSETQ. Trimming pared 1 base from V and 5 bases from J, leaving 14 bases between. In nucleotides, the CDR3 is TGCGCCAGCAGCTTGATTGAGGGAGGAGGAGATACGCAGTATTTT. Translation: CASSLIEGGGDTQYF.

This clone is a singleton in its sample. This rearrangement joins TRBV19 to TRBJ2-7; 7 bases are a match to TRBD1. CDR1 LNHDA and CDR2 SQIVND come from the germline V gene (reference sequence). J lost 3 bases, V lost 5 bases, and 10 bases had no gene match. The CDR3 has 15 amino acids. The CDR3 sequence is CASSSPGQADYEQYF. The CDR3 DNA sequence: TGTGCCAGTAGTTCGCCTGGACAGGCCGACTACGAGCAGTACTTC.

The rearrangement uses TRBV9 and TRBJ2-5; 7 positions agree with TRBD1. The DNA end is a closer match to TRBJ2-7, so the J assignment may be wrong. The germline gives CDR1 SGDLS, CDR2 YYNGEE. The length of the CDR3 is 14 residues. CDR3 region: CASNPTGSPYEQYF. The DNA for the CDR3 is TGTGCCAGCAACCCGACAGGGAGCCCCTACGAGCAGTACTTC.

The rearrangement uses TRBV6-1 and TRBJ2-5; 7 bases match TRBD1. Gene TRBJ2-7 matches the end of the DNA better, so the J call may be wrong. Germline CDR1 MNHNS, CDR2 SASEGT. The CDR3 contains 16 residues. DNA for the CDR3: TGTGCCAGCAGTGATCCCCATCGGGGACAGCGTTACGAGCAGTACTTC. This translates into CASSDPHRGQRYEQYF.

The CDR3: CASSLELTAYSSGRDTDTQYF. The CDR3 DNA sequence: TGTGCCAGCAGTTTAGAGCTTACAGCTTACTCTAGCGGGAGAGACACAGATACGCAGTATTTT. The V call is TRBV28, the J call TRBJ2-3, with 10 bases matching TRBD2. Germline assignment: CDR1 MDHEN and CDR2 SYDVKM. The ends lost 2 bases at V and 2 bases at J; junction bases unmatched: 19. The CDR3 loop spans 21 amino acids. Looking up the rest from reference TRBV28 and TRBJ2-3 gives the full variable domain: DVKVTQSSRYLVKRTGEKVFLECVQDMDHENMFWYRQDPGLGLRLIYFSYDVKMKEKGDIPEGYSVSREKKERFSLILESASTNQTSMYLCASSLELTAYSSGRDTDTQYFGPGTRLTVL.

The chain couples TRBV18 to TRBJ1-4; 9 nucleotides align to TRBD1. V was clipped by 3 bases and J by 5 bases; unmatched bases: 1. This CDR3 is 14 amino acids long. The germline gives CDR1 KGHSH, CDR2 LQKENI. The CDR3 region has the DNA TGTGCCAGCTCACCTGGGACAGGGAATGAAAAACTGTTTTTT. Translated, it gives CASSPGTGNEKLFF. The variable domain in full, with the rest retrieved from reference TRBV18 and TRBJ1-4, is NAGVMQNPRHLVRRRGQEARLRCSPMKGHSHVYWYRQLPEEGLKFMVYLQKENIIDESGMPKERFSAEFPKEGPSILRIQQVVRGDSAAYFCASSPGTGNEKLFFGSGTQLSVL.

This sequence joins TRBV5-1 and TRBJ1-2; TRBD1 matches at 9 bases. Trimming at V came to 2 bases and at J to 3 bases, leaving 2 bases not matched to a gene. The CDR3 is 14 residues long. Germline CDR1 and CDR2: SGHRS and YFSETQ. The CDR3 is CASSLQGAHYGYTF. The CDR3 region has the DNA TGCGCCAGCAGCTTACAGGGGGCCCACTATGGCTACACCTTC.

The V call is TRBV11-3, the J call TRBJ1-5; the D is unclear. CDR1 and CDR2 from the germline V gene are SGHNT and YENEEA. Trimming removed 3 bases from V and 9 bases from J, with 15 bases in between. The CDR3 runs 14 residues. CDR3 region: CASSFPGVLPPQHF. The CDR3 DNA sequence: TGTGCCAGCAGCTTCCCCGGGGTCTTACCGCCCCAGCATTTT.

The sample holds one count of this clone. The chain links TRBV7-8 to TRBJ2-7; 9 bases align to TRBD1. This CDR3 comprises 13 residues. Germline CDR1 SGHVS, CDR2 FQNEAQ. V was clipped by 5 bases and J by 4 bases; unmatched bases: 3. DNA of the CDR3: TGTGCCAGCAGCGGGACAGGGCAATACGAGCAGTACTTC. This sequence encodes CASSGTGQYEQYF.

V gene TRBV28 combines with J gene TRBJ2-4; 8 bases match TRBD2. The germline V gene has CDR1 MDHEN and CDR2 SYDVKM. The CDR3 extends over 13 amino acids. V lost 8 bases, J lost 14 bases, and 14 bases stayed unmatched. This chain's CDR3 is CASLPGSGDPKYF. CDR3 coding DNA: TGTGCCAGCCTCCCCGGTAGCGGGGACCCTAAGTACTTC.

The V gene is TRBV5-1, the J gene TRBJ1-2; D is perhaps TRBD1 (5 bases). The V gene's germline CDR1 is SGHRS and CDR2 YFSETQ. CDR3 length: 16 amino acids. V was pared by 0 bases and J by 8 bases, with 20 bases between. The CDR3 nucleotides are TGCGCCAGCAGCTTGGCGGGCCTCGGCCCGGGGGAGGGCTACACCTTC. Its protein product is CASSLAGLGPGEGYTF.

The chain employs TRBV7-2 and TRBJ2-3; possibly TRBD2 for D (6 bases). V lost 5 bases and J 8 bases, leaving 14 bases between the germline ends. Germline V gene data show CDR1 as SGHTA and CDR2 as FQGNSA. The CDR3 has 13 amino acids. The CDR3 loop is CASSLPSVGTQYF. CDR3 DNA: TGTGCCAGCAGCCTGCCTAGCGTGGGTACGCAGTATTTT.

The CDR3 here is CASSPQGKGEQFF. The CDR3 nucleotides read TGTGCCAGCTCACCGCAGGGTAAGGGTGAGCAGTTCTTC. The chain recombines TRBV18 with TRBJ2-1; possibly TRBD1 for D (5 bases). Germline V lookup: CDR1 KGHSH, CDR2 LQKENI. This CDR3 spans 13 amino acids. Trimming shortened V by 3 bases and J by 9 bases, and 12 bases separated the two germline ends.

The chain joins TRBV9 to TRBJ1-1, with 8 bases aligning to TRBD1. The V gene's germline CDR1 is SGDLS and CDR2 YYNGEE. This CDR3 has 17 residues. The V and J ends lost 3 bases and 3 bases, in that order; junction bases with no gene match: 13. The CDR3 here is CASSDLGQGKGHTEAFF. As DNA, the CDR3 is TGTGCCAGCAGCGACCTCGGACAGGGAAAAGGGCACACTGAAGCTTTCTTT.